This record concerns one T cell receptor beta chain sequence. Germline V lookup: CDR1 SEHNR, CDR2 FQNEAQ (reference sequence). This CDR3 is 13 amino acids long. With 7 bases removed from V and 1 base from J, the gap between germline ends came to 10 bases. The sample comes from a study of CD8 T cells in Susac syndrome. Random-hexamer reverse transcription was applied to roughly 0.5 to 1 ug RNA. MiXCR was run by TCRdb on the immunoSEQ multiplex PCR reads, yielding one entry per CDR3 protein. The sample has some 150,000 distinct CDR3 sequences; just under 97% are singletons. The receptor was isolated from a human donor with multiple sclerosis. The chain couples TRBV7-9 to TRBJ2-5; D gene uncertain. The sequenced sample was CD8+ T cells from PBMCs. In DNA form, the CDR3 reads TGTGCCAGCATCGGACCATCCCAAGAGACCCAGTACTTC. Protein product: CASIGPSQETQYF.